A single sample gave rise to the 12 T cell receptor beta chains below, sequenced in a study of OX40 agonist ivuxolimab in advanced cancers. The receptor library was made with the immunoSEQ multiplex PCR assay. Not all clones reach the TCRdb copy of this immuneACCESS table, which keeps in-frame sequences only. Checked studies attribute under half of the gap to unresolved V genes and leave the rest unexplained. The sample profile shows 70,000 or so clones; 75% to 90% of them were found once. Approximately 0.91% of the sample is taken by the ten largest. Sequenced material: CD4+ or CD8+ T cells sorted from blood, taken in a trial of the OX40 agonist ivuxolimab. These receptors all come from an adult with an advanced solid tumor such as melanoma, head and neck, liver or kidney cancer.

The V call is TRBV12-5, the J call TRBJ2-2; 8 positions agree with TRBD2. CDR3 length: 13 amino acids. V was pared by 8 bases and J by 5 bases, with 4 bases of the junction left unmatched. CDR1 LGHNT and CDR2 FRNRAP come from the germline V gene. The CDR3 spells CASRGLVTGELFF. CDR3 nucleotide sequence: TGTGCTAGTAGGGGACTAGTGACCGGGGAGCTGTTTTTT.

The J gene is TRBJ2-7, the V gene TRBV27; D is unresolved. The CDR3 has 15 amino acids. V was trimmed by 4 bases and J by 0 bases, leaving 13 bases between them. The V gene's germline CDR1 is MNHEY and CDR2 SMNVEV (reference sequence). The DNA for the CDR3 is TGTGCCAGCAGTTACGATCTGGGCCTCTCCTACGAGCAGTACTTC. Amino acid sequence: CASSYDLGLSYEQYF.

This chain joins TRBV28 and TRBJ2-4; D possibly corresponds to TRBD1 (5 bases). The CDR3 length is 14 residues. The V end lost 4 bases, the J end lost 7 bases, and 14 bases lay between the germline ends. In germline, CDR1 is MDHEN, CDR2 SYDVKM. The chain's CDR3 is CASSSPTKGNIQYF. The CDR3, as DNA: TGTGCCAGCAGTTCCCCCACTAAGGGGAACATTCAGTACTTC.

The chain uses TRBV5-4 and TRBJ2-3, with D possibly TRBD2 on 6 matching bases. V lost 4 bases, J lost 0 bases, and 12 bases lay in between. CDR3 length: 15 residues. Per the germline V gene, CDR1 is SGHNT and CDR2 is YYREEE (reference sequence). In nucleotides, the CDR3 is TGTGCCAGCAGCGCTGCAGGGACTAGCACAGATACGCAGTATTTT. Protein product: CASSAAGTSTDTQYF.

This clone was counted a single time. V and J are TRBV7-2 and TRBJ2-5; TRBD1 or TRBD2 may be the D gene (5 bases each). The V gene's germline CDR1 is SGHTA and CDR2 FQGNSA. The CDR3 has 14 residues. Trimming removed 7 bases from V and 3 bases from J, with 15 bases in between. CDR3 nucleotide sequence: TGTGCCAGCACCCGGGGCCATATCGAAGAGACCCAGTACTTC. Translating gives CASTRGHIEETQYF.

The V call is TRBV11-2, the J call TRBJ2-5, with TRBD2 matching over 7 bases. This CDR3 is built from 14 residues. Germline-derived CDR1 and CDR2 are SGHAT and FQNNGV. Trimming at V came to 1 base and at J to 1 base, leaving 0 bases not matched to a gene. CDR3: CASSLGLAQETQYF. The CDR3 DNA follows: TGTGCCAGCAGCTTAGGACTAGCCCAAGAGACCCAGTACTTC.

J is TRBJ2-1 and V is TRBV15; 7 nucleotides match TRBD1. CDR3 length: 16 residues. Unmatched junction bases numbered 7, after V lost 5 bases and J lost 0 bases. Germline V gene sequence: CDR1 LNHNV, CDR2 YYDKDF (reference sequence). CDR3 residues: CATSERDSPSYNEQFF. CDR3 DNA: TGTGCCACCAGCGAACGGGACAGTCCCTCCTACAATGAGCAGTTCTTC.

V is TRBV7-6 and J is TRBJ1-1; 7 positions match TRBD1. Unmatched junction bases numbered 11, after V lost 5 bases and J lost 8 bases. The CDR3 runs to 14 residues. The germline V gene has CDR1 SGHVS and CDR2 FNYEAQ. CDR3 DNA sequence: TGTGCCAGCAGCCCCCGGACAGACAGGGCAGAAGCTTTCTTT. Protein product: CASSPRTDRAEAFF.

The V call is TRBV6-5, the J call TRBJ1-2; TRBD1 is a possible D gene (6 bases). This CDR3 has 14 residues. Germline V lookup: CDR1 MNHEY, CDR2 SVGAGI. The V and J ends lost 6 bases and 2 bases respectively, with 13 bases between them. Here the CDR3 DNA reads TGTGCCAGCAGCCCGGACAGCCAAAACTATGGCTACACCTTC. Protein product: CASSPDSQNYGYTF.

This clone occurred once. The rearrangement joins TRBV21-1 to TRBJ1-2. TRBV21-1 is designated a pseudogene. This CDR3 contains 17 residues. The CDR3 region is CASNQGPKGKNYYGYTF. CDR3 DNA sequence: TGTGCCAGCAACCAAGGCCCCAAAGGGAAGAACTACTATGGCTACACCTTC.

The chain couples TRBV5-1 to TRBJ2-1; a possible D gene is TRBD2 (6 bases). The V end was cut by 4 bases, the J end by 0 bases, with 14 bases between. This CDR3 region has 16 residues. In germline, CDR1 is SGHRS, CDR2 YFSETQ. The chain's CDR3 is CASSPAQTSSYNEQFF. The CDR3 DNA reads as TGCGCCAGCAGCCCCGCCCAGACTAGCTCCTACAATGAGCAGTTCTTC.

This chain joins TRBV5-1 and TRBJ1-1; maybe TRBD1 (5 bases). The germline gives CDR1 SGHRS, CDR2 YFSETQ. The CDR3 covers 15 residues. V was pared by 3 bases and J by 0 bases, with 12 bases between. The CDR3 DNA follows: TGCGCCAGCAGCTGGGGTGACAGTTTGAACACTGAAGCTTTCTTT. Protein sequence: CASSWGDSLNTEAFF.